These 20 T cell receptor beta chains originate from one sample sequenced in a study of T-cell reconstitution after alpha-beta-depleted transplantation in children. The library targeted TCRbeta and was prepared with unique molecular identifiers. MiXCR, run by TCRdb on the PCR reads, gives a single entry per CDR3 protein. The sample contains about 900,000 distinct CDR3 sequences, about 30% of which appear only once. This material consisted of PBMCs, mostly from graft donor cells, taken 360 days after TCRalphabeta/CD19-depleted stem cell transplant. The receptors derive from a boy under two years old who had a stem cell transplant for SCID, so the T cells may come from the graft donor.

This clonotype has more than one count but fewer than ten. The CDR3 sequence: CASSYSFGTGANYEQYF. CDR3 nucleotides: TGTGCCAGCAGTTACTCTTTCGGGACAGGGGCAAACTACGAGCAGTACTTC. This rearrangement joins TRBV6-5 to TRBJ2-7; TRBD1 agrees at 10 bases. The germline V gene encodes CDR1 MNHEY and CDR2 SVGAGI. Trimming cost V 0 bases and J 3 bases; bases outside gene matches: 8. This CDR3 is 17 amino acids long.

This clonotype was observed many times. The CDR3 spells CASSLAPNQPQHF. The CDR3 nucleotides are TGTGCCAGCAGCTTAGCCCCCAATCAGCCCCAGCATTTT. The rearrangement joins TRBV7-2 to TRBJ1-5; D is undetermined. Germline V lookup: CDR1 SGHTA, CDR2 FQGNSA. CDR3 length: 13 residues. Trimming left V 0 bases short and J 3 bases short, with 3 bases between.

This clonotype appeared a few times. CDR3 protein: CASSQDPSAQAGGELFF. CDR3 nucleotide sequence: TGCGCCAGCAGCCAAGATCCGTCCGCCCAGGCGGGCGGGGAGCTGTTTTTT. The chain is built from TRBV4-1 and TRBJ2-2; D is possibly TRBD2 (5 bases). Germline CDR1 is MGHRA and CDR2 is YSYEKL. CDR3 length equals 17 residues. The ends were cut back, 0 bases at V and 7 bases at J, with 18 bases in the middle.

The chain is built from TRBV5-1 and TRBJ2-2; D is possibly TRBD2 (5 bases). Trimming pared 0 bases from V and 9 bases from J, leaving 21 bases between. CDR3 length: 17 amino acids. CDR1 is SGHRS, CDR2 YFSETQ, per germline. The CDR3 protein is CASSLDGVPLTTRELFF. CDR3 in DNA: TGCGCCAGCAGCTTGGATGGGGTCCCACTGACTACCCGGGAGCTGTTTTTT.

The chain uses TRBV14 and TRBJ2-5; TRBD2 matches 7 bases. The CDR3 is 14 residues long. CDR1 is SGHDN and CDR2 is FVKESK in the germline V gene. With 2 bases clipped from V and 4 bases from J, the junction kept 4 bases outside the gene matches. The CDR3 here is CASSQIGRGETQYF. The CDR3 DNA is TGTGCCAGCAGCCAAATTGGGAGGGGAGAGACCCAGTACTTC.

The chain is built from TRBV5-1 and TRBJ2-3; D may be TRBD2 (6 bases). The germline V gene encodes CDR1 SGHRS and CDR2 YFSETQ. V lost 0 bases and J 2 bases, leaving 13 bases between the germline ends. This CDR3 is built from 16 residues. Written as DNA, the CDR3 is TGCGCCAGCAGCTTGGCCGGGTTGGGACTCACAGATACGCAGTATTTT. It translates to CASSLAGLGLTDTQYF.

This clonotype was counted a few times. The gene calls are TRBV7-9 and TRBJ2-3; the match to TRBD2 covers 8 bases. Per germline, CDR1 SEHNR and CDR2 FQNEAQ (reference sequence). With V trimmed by 8 bases and J by 5 bases, 18 bases remained unmatched. This CDR3 comprises 17 residues. In DNA form, the CDR3 reads TGTGCCAGCGGCTCTCCTCGGGGGGGCAAAGAAGGAGATACGCAGTATTTT. As protein: CASGSPRGGKEGDTQYF.

This clonotype was seen a few times. The chain recombines TRBV5-1 with TRBJ2-3; D is ambiguous. The V end lost 4 bases, the J end lost 2 bases, and 5 bases lay between the germline ends. Germline V gene lookup returns CDR1 SGHRS and CDR2 YFSETQ. This CDR3 region has 12 residues. CDR3: CASSQPTDTQYF. DNA for the CDR3: TGCGCCAGCAGCCAACCCACAGATACGCAGTATTTT.

The chain couples TRBV3-1 to TRBJ1-4; D gene ambiguous. Germline CDR1 LGHDT, CDR2 YNNKEL (reference sequence). Trimming took 0 bases from V and 4 from J, leaving 6 bases between them. The CDR3 totals 14 residues. The CDR3 nucleotides are TGTGCCAGCAGCCAAGATCCTTATAATGAAAAACTGTTTTTT. Translation gives CASSQDPYNEKLFF.

This clonotype was detected a few times. The V and J genes are TRBV5-1 and TRBJ2-1; TRBD2 aligns across 11 bases. Trimming took 4 bases from V and 2 from J; bases not matched to a gene: 2. CDR1 SGHRS and CDR2 YFSETQ come from the germline V gene. The CDR3 loop spans 15 amino acids. The CDR3 region has the DNA TGCGCCAGCAGCGGGGGACTAGCGGCCTACAATGAGCAGTTCTTC. This translates into CASSGGLAAYNEQFF.

V and J are TRBV7-9 and TRBJ2-4, with TRBD2 matching 11 bases. V trimming: 3 bases; J trimming: 6 bases; junction bases outside the gene matches: 1. The CDR3 has 14 residues. CDR1 is SEHNR and CDR2 is FQNEAQ in the germline V gene (reference sequence). The CDR3 sequence: CASSLGTSGNIQYF. The DNA for the CDR3 is TGTGCCAGCAGCTTGGGGACTAGCGGAAACATTCAGTACTTC.

The chain joins TRBV7-9 to TRBJ1-1, with 7 nucleotides matching TRBD1. This CDR3 is 15 amino acids long. Trimming at V came to 5 bases and at J to 6 bases, leaving 12 bases not matched to a gene. Germline loops: CDR1 SEHNR, CDR2 FQNEAQ (reference sequence). The CDR3 DNA sequence: TGTGCCAGCAGCCCAAAGACAGGGTACAAATCTGAAGCTTTCTTT. Translating gives CASSPKTGYKSEAFF.

This clonotype was observed a handful of times. This rearrangement joins TRBV12-5 to TRBJ1-1; D might be TRBD1 (6 bases). CDR3 size: 12 residues. Trimming removed 3 bases from V and 8 bases from J, with 10 bases in between. The germline CDR1 and CDR2 sequences are LGHNT and FRNRAP. As DNA, the CDR3 is TGTGCTAGTGGTTTCGGACAGACAGAAGCTTTCTTT. Its translation is CASGFGQTEAFF.

The chain combines TRBV4-1 with TRBJ2-3; maybe TRBD2 (7 bases). V was shortened by 0 bases and J by 7 bases, with 20 bases between the two germline ends. The germline V gene has CDR1 MGHRA and CDR2 YSYEKL. This CDR3 region has 17 residues. CDR3 coding DNA: TGCGCCAGCAGCCAAGATATCAAGATGGGGGGGCAACATACGCAGTATTTT. The encoded protein is CASSQDIKMGGQHTQYF.

This clonotype was seen only a few times. The V gene is TRBV20-1, the J gene TRBJ2-3, with TRBD1 matching 11 bases. The V gene end was trimmed by 6 bases and the J gene end by 0 bases; junction bases not matched to a gene: 8. This CDR3 comprises 16 residues. Germline V lookup: CDR1 DFQATT, CDR2 SNEGSKA (reference sequence). The CDR3 coding sequence is TGCAGTGCCCCCAGTGGGACAGGGGGAAGCACAGATACGCAGTATTTT. This encodes CSAPSGTGGSTDTQYF.

The rearrangement links TRBV4-1 to TRBJ1-5; D possibly corresponds to TRBD1 (5 bases). V lost 6 bases and J 2 bases, leaving 11 bases between the germline ends. Germline V gene data show CDR1 as MGHRA and CDR2 as YSYEKL. The CDR3 consists of 14 residues. The CDR3 bases are TGCGCCAGCAGGAACGTGGGGGGCAATCAGCCCCAGCATTTT. Its translation: CASRNVGGNQPQHF.

The chain combines TRBV2 with TRBJ1-6; D remains unclear. Germline CDR1 reads SNHLY; CDR2 reads FYNNEI. CDR3 length: 14 amino acids. The V and J ends lost 4 bases and 2 bases respectively, with 6 bases between them. The CDR3 DNA sequence: TGTGCCAGCAGTGTCCAGGCCTATAATTCACCCCTCCACTTT. This translates into CASSVQAYNSPLHF.

The rearrangement joins TRBV5-1 to TRBJ2-3, with D perhaps TRBD2 (7 bases). Germline lookup yields CDR1 SGHRS and CDR2 YFSETQ. The CDR3 has 15 amino acids. V was trimmed by 0 bases and J by 3 bases, leaving 11 bases between them. The DNA for the CDR3 is TGCGCCAGCAGCTTGGAACAGGGAGGGACAGATACGCAGTATTTT. It codes for CASSLEQGGTDTQYF.

The chain carries TRBV29-1 and TRBJ2-2, with 9 bases matching TRBD2. V dropped 1 base and J dropped 0; count of bases not matched to a gene: 0. The CDR3 extends over 15 amino acids. The germline V gene has CDR1 SQVTM and CDR2 ANQGSEA. CDR3 amino acids: CSVEVAGANTGELFF. Here the CDR3 DNA reads TGCAGCGTTGAAGTAGCGGGGGCGAACACCGGGGAGCTGTTTTTT.

The chain uses TRBV29-1 and TRBJ2-5, with D uncertain. This CDR3 spans 14 amino acids. From germline, CDR1 is SQVTM and CDR2 ANQGSEA. Between the trimmed V and J ends, which lost 2 bases and 5 bases, there was a span of 15 bases. The CDR3 region is CSVEYRDLRETQYF. CDR3 bases: TGCAGCGTTGAATATAGGGATCTTCGGGAGACCCAGTACTTC.